These 6 T cell receptor beta chains originate from one sample sequenced in a study of blood T cells in healthy people across ages. Through a sample-barcoded 5' primer and a J-beta primer mix, a second PCR was run for about 7 to 12 cycles. TCRdb analysed the 5' RACE reads with MiXCR anew, one entry per CDR3 protein. The sample contains some 710,000 distinct CDR3 sequences, about 20% of which appear only once. Sequenced sample: blood. The receptors derive from a man between 65 and 79 years old in good health.

This clonotype was seen more than once but under ten times. This chain joins TRBV5-1 and TRBJ2-4; D might be TRBD1 (5 bases). V was pared by 0 bases and J by 5 bases, with 9 bases between. This CDR3 spans 14 amino acids. Germline lookup yields CDR1 SGHRS and CDR2 YFSETQ. The CDR3 region is CASSLAIGENIQYF. DNA for the CDR3: TGCGCCAGCAGCTTGGCTATAGGGGAAAACATTCAGTACTTC. The full variable domain, rest sourced from reference TRBV5-1 and TRBJ2-4, is KAGVTQTPRYLIKTRGQQVTLSCSPISGHRSVSWYQQTPGQGLQFLFEYFSETQRNKGNFPGRFSGRQFSNSRSEMNVSTLELGDSALYLCASSLAIGENIQYFGAGTRLSVL.

Only a few counts were recorded for this clonotype. The chain links TRBV4-1 to TRBJ2-1; 8 bases agree with TRBD1. The DNA end lines up better with TRBJ2-5; the J call may be wrong. This CDR3 comprises 19 residues. Per the germline V gene, CDR1 is MGHRA and CDR2 is YSYEKL. CDR3 sequence reads: CASSQDGQFGTGFQETQYF. The CDR3 DNA sequence: TGCGCCAGCAGCCAAGATGGACAATTCGGGACAGGCTTTCAAGAGACCCAGTACTTC.

The genes are TRBV5-1 and TRBJ2-5, with D possibly called TRBD1 or TRBD2 (5 bases each). The J call may not be correct, given that the DNA end is closer to TRBJ2-7. Germline values: CDR1 SGHRS, CDR2 YFSETQ. There are 14 residues in the CDR3. The CDR3 protein is CASSLRGSSGEQYF. CDR3 bases: TGCGCCAGCAGCTTGCGGGGCAGTTCTGGCGAGCAGTACTTC.

The chain uses TRBV6-2 or TRBV6-3 and TRBJ2-7; TRBD2 matches at 10 bases. Trimming at V came to 0 bases and at J to 5 bases, leaving 4 bases not matched to a gene. CDR1 and CDR2 from the germline V gene are MNHEY and SVGEGT. The CDR3 sequence is 15 residues long. The CDR3 DNA is TGTGCCAGCAGTTACTCCCCTAGCGGGAGCGACGAGCAGTACTTC. As protein: CASSYSPSGSDEQYF.

This clonotype was observed a few times. This chain joins TRBV20-1 and TRBJ2-5; TRBD2 matches at 13 bases. The assigned J gene may be wrong: the sequence end matches TRBJ2-1 better. This CDR3 spans 17 amino acids. Germline V gene lookup returns CDR1 DFQATT and CDR2 SNEGSKA (reference sequence). The CDR3 region is CSARPRLAGGPYNEQFF. DNA of the CDR3: TGCAGTGCTAGACCTCGACTAGCGGGGGGACCTTACAATGAGCAGTTCTTC.

The genes are TRBV5-1 and TRBJ2-6; no clear D. CDR3 length: 15 amino acids. In germline, CDR1 is SGHRS, CDR2 YFSETQ. The V end lost 0 bases, the J end lost 0 bases, and 4 bases lay between the germline ends. For the CDR3, the DNA is TGCGCCAGCAGCTTGGAGTACTCTGGGGCCAACGTCCTGACTTTC. Translation: CASSLEYSGANVLTF.